This T cell receptor (beta chain) comes out of a study of CD8 T cells in Susac syndrome. The multiple sclerosis controls, all treatment-naive patients, had relapsing-remitting disease that was stable or active. With random hexamers, reverse transcription was performed on about 0.5 to 1 ug of RNA. A multiplex approach, immunoSEQ multiplex PCR, amplified TCR beta CDR3 across 54 Vbeta and 13 Jbeta. TCRdb re-derived calls from the immunoSEQ multiplex PCR reads in MiXCR, one entry per CDR3 protein. The data show about 430,000 distinct CDR3 sequences, 85% seen once. The germline CDR1 and CDR2 sequences are SGHAT and FQDESV (reference sequence). J gave up 3 bases and V 3 bases, and 9 bases lay outside the gene matches. CDR3 length: 16 amino acids.

Sequencing used CD8+ T cells from PBMCs. V and J are TRBV11-1 and TRBJ2-7; 9 nucleotides line up with TRBD2. The sequence derives from a human donor with multiple sclerosis. The CDR3 sequence: CASSFLSGSEYYEQYF. In DNA, the CDR3 is TGTGCCAGCAGCTTCCTTAGCGGGAGTGAGTACTACGAGCAGTACTTC.